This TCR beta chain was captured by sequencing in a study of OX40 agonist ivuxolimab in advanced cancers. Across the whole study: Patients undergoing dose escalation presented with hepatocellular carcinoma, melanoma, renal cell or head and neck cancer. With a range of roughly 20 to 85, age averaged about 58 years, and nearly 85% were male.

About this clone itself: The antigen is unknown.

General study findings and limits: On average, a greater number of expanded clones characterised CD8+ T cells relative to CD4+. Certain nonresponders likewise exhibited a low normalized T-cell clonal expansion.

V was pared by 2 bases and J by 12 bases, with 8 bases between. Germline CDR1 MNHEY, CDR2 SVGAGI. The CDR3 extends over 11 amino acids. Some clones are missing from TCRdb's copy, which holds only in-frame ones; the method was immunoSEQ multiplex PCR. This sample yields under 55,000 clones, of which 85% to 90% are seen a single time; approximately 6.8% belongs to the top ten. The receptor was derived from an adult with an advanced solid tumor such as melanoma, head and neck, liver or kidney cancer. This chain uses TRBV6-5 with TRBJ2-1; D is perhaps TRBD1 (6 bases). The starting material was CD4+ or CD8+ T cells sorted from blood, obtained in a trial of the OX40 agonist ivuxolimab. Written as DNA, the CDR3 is TGTGCCAGCAGTTACGGACAGATGCAGTTCTTC. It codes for CASSYGQMQFF.